This T cell receptor (beta chain) comes out of a study of shared clonotypes between healthy human individuals. As for this clone: Its antigen is still unknown.

The study's findings and limits: Sampling used blood alone; tissue repertoires probably differ.

Sequencing was performed with immunoSEQ multiplex PCR; in TCRdb, only in-frame clones are kept and a portion is missing. There are 1.4 million or so clones in the sample; about 98.5% occur only once, and approximately 0.4% lies in the top ten. CDR3 length: 12 residues. The V end lost 2 bases, the J end lost 5 bases, and 6 bases lay between the germline ends. Germline V gene sequence: CDR1 MNHEY, CDR2 SVGAGI. The receptor comes from a young man in good health. The sample consisted of naive CD4+ T cells sorted from blood. Regarding subset: CD45RA+ positively selected. The chain carries TRBV6-5 and TRBJ2-5; D unresolved. CDR3 protein: CASSYIGETQYF. For the CDR3, the DNA is TGTGCCAGCAGTTACATTGGGGAGACCCAGTACTTC.